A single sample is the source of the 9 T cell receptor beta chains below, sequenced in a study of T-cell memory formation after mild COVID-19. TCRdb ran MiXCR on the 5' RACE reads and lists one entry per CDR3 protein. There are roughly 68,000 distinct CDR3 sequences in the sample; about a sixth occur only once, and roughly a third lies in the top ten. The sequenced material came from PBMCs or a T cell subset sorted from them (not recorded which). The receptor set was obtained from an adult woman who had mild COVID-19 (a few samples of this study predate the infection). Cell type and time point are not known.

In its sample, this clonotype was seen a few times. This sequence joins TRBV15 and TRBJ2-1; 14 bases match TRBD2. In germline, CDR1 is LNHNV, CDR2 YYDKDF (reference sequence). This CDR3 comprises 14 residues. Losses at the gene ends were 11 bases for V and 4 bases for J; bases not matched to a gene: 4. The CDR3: CAAGTSGSYNEQFF. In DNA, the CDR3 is TGTGCCGCCGGGACTAGCGGGAGTTACAATGAGCAGTTCTTC.

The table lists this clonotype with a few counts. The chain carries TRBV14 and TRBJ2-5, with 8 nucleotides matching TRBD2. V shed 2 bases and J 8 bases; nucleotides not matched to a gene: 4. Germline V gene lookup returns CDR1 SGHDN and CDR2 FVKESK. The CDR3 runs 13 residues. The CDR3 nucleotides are TGTGCCAGCAGCCAACGGGAGGGAGTAACCCAGTACTTC. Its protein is CASSQREGVTQYF.

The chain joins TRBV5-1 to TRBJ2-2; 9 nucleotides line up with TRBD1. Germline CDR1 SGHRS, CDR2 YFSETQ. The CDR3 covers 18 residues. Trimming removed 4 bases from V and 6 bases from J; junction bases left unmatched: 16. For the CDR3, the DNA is TGCGCCAGCAGCACTACACCGGGACAGGGAACGTGGCCCGGGGAGCTGTTTTTT. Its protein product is CASSTTPGQGTWPGELFF.

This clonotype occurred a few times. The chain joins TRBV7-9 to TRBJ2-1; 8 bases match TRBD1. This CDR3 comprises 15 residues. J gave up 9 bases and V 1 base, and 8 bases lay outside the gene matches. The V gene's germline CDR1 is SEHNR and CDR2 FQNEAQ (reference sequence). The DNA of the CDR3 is TGTGCCAGCAGCTTAGTTTCAGGGGGCCGAGCTGAGCAGTTCTTC. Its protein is CASSLVSGGRAEQFF.

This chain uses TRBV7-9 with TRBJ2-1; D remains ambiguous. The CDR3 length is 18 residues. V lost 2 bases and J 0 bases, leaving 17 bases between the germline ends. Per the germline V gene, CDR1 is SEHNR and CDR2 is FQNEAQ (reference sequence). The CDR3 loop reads CASSLIPAPPISYNEQFF. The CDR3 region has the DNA TGTGCCAGCAGCTTAATCCCGGCCCCACCCATCTCCTACAATGAGCAGTTCTTC.

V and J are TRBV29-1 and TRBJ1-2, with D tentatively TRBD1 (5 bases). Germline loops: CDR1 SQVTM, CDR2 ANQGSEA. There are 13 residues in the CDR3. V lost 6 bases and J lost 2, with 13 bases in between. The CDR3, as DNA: TGCAGCGTAACCCCAGGGCTGAACTATGGCTACACCTTC. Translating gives CSVTPGLNYGYTF.

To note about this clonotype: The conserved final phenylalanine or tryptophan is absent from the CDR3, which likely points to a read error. As DNA, the CDR3 is TGCGCCAGCAGCCAAGTCCTGGGAGATACGCAGTATATT. Amino acid sequence: CASSQVLGDTQYI. This chain joins TRBV4-1 and TRBJ2-3, with D uncertain. Germline V lookup: CDR1 MGHRA, CDR2 YSYEKL. The CDR3 runs to 13 residues. V gave up 1 base and J gave up 5 bases, with 7 bases separating them.

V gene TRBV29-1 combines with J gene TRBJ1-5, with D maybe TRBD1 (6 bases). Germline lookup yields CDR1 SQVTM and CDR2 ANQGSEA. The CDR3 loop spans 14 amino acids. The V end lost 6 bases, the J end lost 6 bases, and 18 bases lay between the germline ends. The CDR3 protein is CSVEGAGAGQPQHF. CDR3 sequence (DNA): TGCAGCGTCGAGGGCGCAGGGGCAGGTCAGCCCCAGCATTTT.

The CDR3 coding sequence is TGCGCCAGCAGCCATCCCGGGACAGGGAAAAACAATGAGCAGTTCTTC. Residues: CASSHPGTGKNNEQFF. This rearrangement joins TRBV4-1 to TRBJ2-1, with TRBD1 matching over 9 bases. Germline trimming cut 3 bases from V and 5 bases from J; bases unmatched to any gene: 8. CDR1 and CDR2 from the germline V gene are MGHRA and YSYEKL. The CDR3 consists of 16 residues.